The source of this T cell receptor (beta chain) is a study of blood T cell repertoires in COVID-19. Overall study context: Spain, Italy and the United States supplied samples that represented acute and convalescent COVID-19. PBMCs, B-cell-depleted T cells, or T cells provided the cDNA or gDNA that made up the material.

Authors' methods: Scientists estimated how many nucleated cells there were by amplifying reference gene primers. Only in-frame clones appear in the TCRdb table, and some are missing; sequencing was by immunoSEQ multiplex PCR. The DNA gave D and trimming, while V, J and clone size come from that table. The sample holds over 120,000 clones, roughly 84% seen once. This CDR3 is 13 amino acids long. The V gene lost 7 bases and the J gene lost 6 bases, with 15 bases spanning the gap. CDR1 LNHDA and CDR2 SQIVND come from the germline V gene (reference sequence). Sequenced sample: peripheral blood. The chain uses TRBV19 and TRBJ1-2, with D possibly being TRBD1 (6 bases). The receptor was derived from a man in his sixties with active or convalescent COVID-19. The CDR3: CASTMGGGDGYTF. The CDR3 DNA sequence: TGTGCCAGTACCATGGGGGGGGGCGATGGCTACACCTTC.